The 3 T cell receptor beta chains in this list originate from one sample, sequenced in a study of T cells after yellow fever vaccination. TCRdb re-derived calls from the 5' RACE reads in MiXCR, one entry per CDR3 protein. The repertoire consists of some 350,000 distinct CDR3 sequences, with over 5% occurring once and the leading ten covering approximately 15%. The material was PBMCs, obtained 5 days after the yellow fever booster vaccination. The source is a man in his thirties or forties who received the YFV17D yellow fever vaccine.

The chain links TRBV5-1 to TRBJ2-7, with TRBD2 matching over 7 bases. The CDR3 extends over 17 amino acids. Germline V gives CDR1 SGHRS, CDR2 YFSETQ. V gave up 1 base and J gave up 3 bases; unmatched junction bases: 13. CDR3 bases: TGCGCCAGCAGCTTGAAGGAGGGCGGGAGCTTGCTCTACGAGCAGTACTTC. Translated, it gives CASSLKEGGSLLYEQYF.

The genes are TRBV7-2 and TRBJ2-7; 9 bases are shared with TRBD2. The CDR3 is 14 amino acids. Germline V gives CDR1 SGHTA, CDR2 FQGNSA. Unmatched junction bases numbered 5, after V lost 3 bases and J lost 5 bases. The CDR3 loop reads CASSFLAGMDEQYF. The CDR3 nucleotides read TGTGCCAGCAGCTTTCTAGCGGGAATGGACGAGCAGTACTTC.

This clonotype was counted at least ten times. CDR3 nucleotides: TGTGCCTGGAACGCCCTCTGGGGTCGACGGACTGAAGCTTTCTTT. Translating gives CAWNALWGRRTEAFF. V usage is TRBV30 and J usage is TRBJ1-1; no definite D call. CDR1 GTSNPN and CDR2 SVGIG come from the germline V gene (reference sequence). V gave up 4 bases and J gave up 5 bases, with 20 bases separating them. This CDR3 is 15 amino acids long.